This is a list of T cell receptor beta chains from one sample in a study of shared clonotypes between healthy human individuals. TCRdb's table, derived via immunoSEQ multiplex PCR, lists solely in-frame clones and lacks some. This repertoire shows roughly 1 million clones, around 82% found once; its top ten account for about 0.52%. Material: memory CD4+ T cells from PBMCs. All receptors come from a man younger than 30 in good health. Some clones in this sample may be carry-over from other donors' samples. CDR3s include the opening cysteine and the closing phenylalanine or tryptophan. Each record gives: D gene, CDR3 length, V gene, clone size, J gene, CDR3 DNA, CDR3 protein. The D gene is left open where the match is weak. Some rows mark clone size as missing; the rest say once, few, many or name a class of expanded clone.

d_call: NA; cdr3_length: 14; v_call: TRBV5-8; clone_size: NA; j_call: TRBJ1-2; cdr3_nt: TGTGCCAGCAGCTTGGAACGCAACTTGTATGGCTACACCTTC; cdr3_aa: CASSLERNLYGYTF
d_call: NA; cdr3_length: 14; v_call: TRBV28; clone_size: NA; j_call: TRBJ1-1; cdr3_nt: TGTGCCAGCAGCCGCGGGGCACAAAACACTGAAGCTTTCTTT; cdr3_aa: CASSRGAQNTEAFF
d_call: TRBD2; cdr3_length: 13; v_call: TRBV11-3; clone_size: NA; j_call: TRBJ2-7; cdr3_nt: TGTGCCAGCAGGACTAGCGGGAACCACGAGCAGTACTTC; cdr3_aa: CASRTSGNHEQYF
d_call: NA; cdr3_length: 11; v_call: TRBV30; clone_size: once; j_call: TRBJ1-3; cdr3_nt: TGTGCCTGGAGTTCCGGAAACACCATATATTTT; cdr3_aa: CAWSSGNTIYF
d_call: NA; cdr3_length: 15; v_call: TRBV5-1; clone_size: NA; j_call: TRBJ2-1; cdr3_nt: TGCGCCAGCAGCTTGGCAGGGGGGACCTACAATGAGCAGTTCTTC; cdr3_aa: CASSLAGGTYNEQFF
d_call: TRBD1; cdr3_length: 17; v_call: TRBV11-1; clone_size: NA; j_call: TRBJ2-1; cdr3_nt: TGTGCCAGCAGCTTAGTAGACGGACAGGGCCCCTTTCGAGAGCAGTTCTTC; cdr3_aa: CASSLVDGQGPFREQFF
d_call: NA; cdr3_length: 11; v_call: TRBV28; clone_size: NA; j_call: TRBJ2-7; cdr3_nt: TGTGCCAGCCCCTACACCTACGAGCAGTACTTC; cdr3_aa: CASPYTYEQYF
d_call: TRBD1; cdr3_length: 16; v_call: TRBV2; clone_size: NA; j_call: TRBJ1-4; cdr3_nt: TGTGCCAGCAGGGGGAACTTTGGACAGGGTGGCGAAAAACTGTTTTTT; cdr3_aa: CASRGNFGQGGEKLFF
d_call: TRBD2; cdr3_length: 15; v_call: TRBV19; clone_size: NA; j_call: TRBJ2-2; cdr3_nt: TGTGCCAGTAGGCTCAGCGGGAGGGGGGACGGGGAGCTGTTTTTT; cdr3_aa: CASRLSGRGDGELFF
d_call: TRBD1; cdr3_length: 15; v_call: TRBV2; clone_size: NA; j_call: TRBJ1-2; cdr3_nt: TGTGCCAGCACCCCTATGACAGGGGAGGCGTATGGCTACACCTTC; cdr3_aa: CASTPMTGEAYGYTF
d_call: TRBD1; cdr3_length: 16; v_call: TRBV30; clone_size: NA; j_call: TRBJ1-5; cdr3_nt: TGTGCCTGGAGTGCCTGGGACAGCTATAGCAATCAGCCCCAGCATTTT; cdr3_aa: CAWSAWDSYSNQPQHF
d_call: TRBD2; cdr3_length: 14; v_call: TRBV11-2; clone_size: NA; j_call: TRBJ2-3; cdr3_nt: TGTGCCAGCAGGGGACTAGCGGACACAGATACGCAGTATTTT; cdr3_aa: CASRGLADTDTQYF
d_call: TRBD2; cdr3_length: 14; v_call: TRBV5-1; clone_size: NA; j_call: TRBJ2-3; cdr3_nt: TGCGCCAGCAGCACCGGGACTAGTGACGATACGCAGTATTTT; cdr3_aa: CASSTGTSDDTQYF
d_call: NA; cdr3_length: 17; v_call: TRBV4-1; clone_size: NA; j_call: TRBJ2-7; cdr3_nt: TGCGCCAGCAGCCTGGGATTAACGGGACGTAACTCCTACGAGCAGTACTTC; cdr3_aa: CASSLGLTGRNSYEQYF
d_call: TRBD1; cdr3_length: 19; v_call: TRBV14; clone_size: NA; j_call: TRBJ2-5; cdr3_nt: TGTGCCAGCAGCCAACCATTGCCGGAGGGGACAGGGGACCAAGAGACCCAGTACTTC; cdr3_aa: CASSQPLPEGTGDQETQYF
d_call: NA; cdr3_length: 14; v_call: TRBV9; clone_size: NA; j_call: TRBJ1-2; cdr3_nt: TGTGCCAGCAGCGTACTGAATTTTGGCTATGGCTACACCTTC; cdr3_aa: CASSVLNFGYGYTF
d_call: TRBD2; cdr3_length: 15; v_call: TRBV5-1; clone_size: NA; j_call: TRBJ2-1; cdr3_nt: TGCGCCAGCAGCTCGATAGCGGGAGAGGCCAATGAGCAGTTCTTC; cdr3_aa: CASSSIAGEANEQFF
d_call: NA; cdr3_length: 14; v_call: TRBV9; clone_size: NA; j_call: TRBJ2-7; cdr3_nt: TGTGCCAGCAGCCTCGCCGCCCACTCGGGCGAGCAGTACTTC; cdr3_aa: CASSLAAHSGEQYF
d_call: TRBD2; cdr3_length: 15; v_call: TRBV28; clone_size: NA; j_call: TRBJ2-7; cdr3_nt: TGTGCCAGCAGCCTACCTAGCAGCGGGACGGACGAGCAGTACTTC; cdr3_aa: CASSLPSSGTDEQYF
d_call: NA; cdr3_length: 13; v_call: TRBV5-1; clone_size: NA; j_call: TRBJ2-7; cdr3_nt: TGCGCCAGCAGCTTGGGGGCCCAGAGCGAGCAGTACTTC; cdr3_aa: CASSLGAQSEQYF
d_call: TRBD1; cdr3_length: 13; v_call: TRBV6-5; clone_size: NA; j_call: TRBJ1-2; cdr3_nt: TGTGCCAGCAGGGGCCGACAGGGACTAGGCTACACCTTC; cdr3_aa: CASRGRQGLGYTF
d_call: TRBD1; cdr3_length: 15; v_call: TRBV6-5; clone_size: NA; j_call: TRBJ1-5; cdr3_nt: TGTGCCAGCAGGCCGACAGGGACTAGCAATCAGCCCCAGCATTTT; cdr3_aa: CASRPTGTSNQPQHF
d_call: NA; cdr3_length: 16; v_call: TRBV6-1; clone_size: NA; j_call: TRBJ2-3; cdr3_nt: TGTGCCAGCAGTGAGGGCCGGGGTGTTTTCACAGATACGCAGTATTTT; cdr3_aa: CASSEGRGVFTDTQYF
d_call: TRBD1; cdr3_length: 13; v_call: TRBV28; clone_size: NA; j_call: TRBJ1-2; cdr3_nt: TGTGCCAGCAGTCAGGACAGGGTTGGAGGCTACACCTTC; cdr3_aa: CASSQDRVGGYTF
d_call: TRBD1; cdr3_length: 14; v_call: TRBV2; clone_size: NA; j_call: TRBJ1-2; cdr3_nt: TGTGCCAGCAGTGAAGCTTCCCAGGGGGGTGGCTACACCTTC; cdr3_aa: CASSEASQGGGYTF
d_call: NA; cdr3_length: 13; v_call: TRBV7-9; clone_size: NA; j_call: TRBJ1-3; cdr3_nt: TGTGCCAGCAGCTTGACAGCTGGAAACACCATATATTTT; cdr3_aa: CASSLTAGNTIYF
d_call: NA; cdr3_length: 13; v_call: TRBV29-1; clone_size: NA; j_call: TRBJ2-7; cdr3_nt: TGCAGCGTCCCGGGTTACAACCGCTACGAGCAGTACTTC; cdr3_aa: CSVPGYNRYEQYF
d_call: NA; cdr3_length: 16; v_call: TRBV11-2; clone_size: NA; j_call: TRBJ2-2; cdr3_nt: TGTGCCAGCAGCCGTATAGCGACCGCGAACACCGGGGAGCTGTTTTTT; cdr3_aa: CASSRIATANTGELFF
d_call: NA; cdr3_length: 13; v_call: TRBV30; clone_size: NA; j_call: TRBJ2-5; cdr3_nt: TGTGCCTGGAAGGCCGCGTACCAAGAGACCCAGTACTTC; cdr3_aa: CAWKAAYQETQYF
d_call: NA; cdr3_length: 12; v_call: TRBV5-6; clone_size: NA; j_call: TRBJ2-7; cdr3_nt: TGTGCCAGCAGCCGGACAGCCTACGAGCAGTACTTC; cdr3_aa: CASSRTAYEQYF
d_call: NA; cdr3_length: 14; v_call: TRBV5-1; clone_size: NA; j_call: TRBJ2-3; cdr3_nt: TGCGCCAGCAGCTTAAAACAGGGAACAGATACGCAGTATTTT; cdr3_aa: CASSLKQGTDTQYF
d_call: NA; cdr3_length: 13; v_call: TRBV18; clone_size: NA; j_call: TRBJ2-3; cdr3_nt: TGTGCCAGCTCATCGGGAGTGGAGGATACGCAGTATTTT; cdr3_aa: CASSSGVEDTQYF
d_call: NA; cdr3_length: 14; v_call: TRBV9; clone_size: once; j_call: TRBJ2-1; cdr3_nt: TGTGCCAGCAGCCCCCCTGGGGCAGAGGCTGAGCAGTTCTTC; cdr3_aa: CASSPPGAEAEQFF
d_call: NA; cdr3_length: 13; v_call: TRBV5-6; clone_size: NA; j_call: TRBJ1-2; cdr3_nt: TGTGCCAGCAGCAGCACAGGGCGTGGCGGCTACACCTTC; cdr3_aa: CASSSTGRGGYTF
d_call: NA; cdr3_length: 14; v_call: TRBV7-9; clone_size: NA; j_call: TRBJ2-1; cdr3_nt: TGTGCCAGCAGCTTTGTGGGCTTGGGTGATGAGCAGTTCTTC; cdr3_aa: CASSFVGLGDEQFF
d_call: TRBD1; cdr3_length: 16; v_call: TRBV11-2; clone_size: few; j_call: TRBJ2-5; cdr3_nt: TGTGCCAGCAGCTTAGCCTCACAGGGGGCAGAAGAGACCCAGTACTTC; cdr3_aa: CASSLASQGAEETQYF
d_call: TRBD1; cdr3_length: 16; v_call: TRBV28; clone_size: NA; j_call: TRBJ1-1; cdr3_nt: TGTGCCAGCAGTTTATCAGGGGGGGCGGCGGACACTGAAGCTTTCTTT; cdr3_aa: CASSLSGGAADTEAFF
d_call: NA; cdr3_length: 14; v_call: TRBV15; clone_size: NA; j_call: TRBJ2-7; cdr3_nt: TGTGCCACCAGCAGAGATCAGGGGCGCTACGAGCAGTACTTC; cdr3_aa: CATSRDQGRYEQYF
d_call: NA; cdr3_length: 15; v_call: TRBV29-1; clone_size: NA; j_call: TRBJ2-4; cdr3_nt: TGCAGCGTTGAAGATGGTGCCGTGGGGTTAGGGATTCAGTACTTC; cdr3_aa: CSVEDGAVGLGIQYF
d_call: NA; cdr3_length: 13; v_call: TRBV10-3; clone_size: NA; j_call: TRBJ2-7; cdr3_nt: TGTGCCATCAGTGTGGGGGCAGACTACGAGCAGTACTTC; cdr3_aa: CAISVGADYEQYF
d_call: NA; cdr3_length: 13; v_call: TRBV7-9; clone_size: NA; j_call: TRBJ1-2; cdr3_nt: TGTGCCAGCAGCTTAGAAAGTCAGTATGGCTACACCTTC; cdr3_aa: CASSLESQYGYTF